This TCR beta chain was identified during a study of cytomegalovirus exposure and HLA in healthy donors. For the study at large: An earlier analysis identified under 130 million unique TCR beta sequences in 150 million to 200 million T cells. Study results and limitations: Based on reports, TCR beta sequences accurately predicted HLA-A and HLA-B alleles for most subjects. Sequencing likely produced, as an artifact, a cluster of highly shared sequence variants.

This CDR3 contains 17 residues. CDR1 SNHLY and CDR2 FYNNEI come from the germline V gene. Trimming removed 10 bases from V and 4 bases from J; junction bases left unmatched: 18. About this clone itself: The antigen remains unidentified.

At the time of sampling, donors were nominally healthy, though unrecorded immune exposures were likely. Amplification used 60 Vbeta primers and 13 Jbeta primers. Data came from immunoSEQ multiplex PCR; TCRdb stores just in-frame clones and leaves some out. The sample yields under 200,000 clones, about 85% seen once. The sample consisted of PBMCs. This TCR was recovered from a man aged 25-45 years in good health and CMV-seropositive. V is TRBV2 and J is TRBJ2-2, with 7 bases identical to TRBD1. CDR3 sequence (DNA): TGTGCCATTTTTACAGGGGTTCAACCGCGAGGCACCGGGGAGCTGTTTTTT. Amino acid sequence: CAIFTGVQPRGTGELFF.